These 27 T cell receptor beta chains were sequenced from one sample in a study of CXCR3-negative and CXCR3-positive naive CD8 T cells. UMI labels and 5' RACE were used to prepare the TRB cDNA libraries. TCRdb re-analyzed the 5' RACE reads; it lists each CDR3 protein once, without DNA. The sample is made up of 46,000 or so distinct CDR3 sequences, and the top ten hold 1.5% to 2% of it. The sequenced sample consisted of naive CXCR3- CD8+ T cells from blood. Described subset: CD45RO-CCR7+CD27+CD95- naive CD8+ T cells lacking CXCR3 (TNR3-). The source of these receptors is a human donor in good health. Some clones in this sample may be carry-over from other donors' samples.

Here the CDR3 reads CASSQDSGPGEAFF. This sequence joins TRBV4-3 and TRBJ1-1. CDR1 LGHNA and CDR2 YSLEER come from the germline V gene. This CDR3 region has 14 residues.

The chain couples TRBV28 to TRBJ1-1; TCRdb gives TRBD1 as the D gene, but with no DNA this cannot be confirmed. Germline V CDR1 and CDR2: MDHEN, SYDVKM. This CDR3 spans 11 amino acids. This CDR3 is CASSRGAEAFF.

This chain joins TRBV28 and TRBJ1-1; lacking DNA, the TRBD1 call made by TCRdb goes unchecked. The germline CDR1 and CDR2 sequences are MDHEN and SYDVKM. This CDR3 spans 14 amino acids. This chain's CDR3 is CADAGPGSDTEAFF. The full variable domain, its missing parts supplied by reference TRBV28 and TRBJ1-1, is DVKVTQSSRYLVKRTGEKVFLECVQDMDHENMFWYRQDPGLGLRLIYFSYDVKMKEKGDIPEGYSVSREKKERFSLILESASTNQTSMYLCADAGPGSDTEAFFGQGTRLTVV.

The chain has TRBV29-1 and TRBJ1-1; as DNA is missing, the TRBD1 call by TCRdb cannot be tested. CDR3 length: 13 amino acids. Germline CDR1 SQVTM, CDR2 ANQGSEA. The CDR3 sequence: CSVRTVEDTEAFF.

The chain is built from TRBV3-1 and TRBJ2-1; without DNA, the TCRdb call of TRBD2 cannot be checked. This CDR3 contains 16 residues. The germline CDR1 and CDR2 sequences are LGHDT and YNNKEL (reference sequence). This CDR3 reads CASSQSPGGGYNEQFF.

The CDR3 reads CATSRDPEGLSNQPQHF. The V call is TRBV15, the J call TRBJ1-5. This CDR3 spans 17 amino acids. CDR1 and CDR2 from the germline V gene are LNHNV and YYDKDF (reference sequence).

The chain combines TRBV28 with TRBJ2-3; absent DNA, TCRdb's TRBD1 call cannot be checked. Germline V gene lookup returns CDR1 MDHEN and CDR2 SYDVKM. The CDR3 sequence is 15 residues long. The CDR3 region is CASIPQGSSTDTQYF.

The V gene is TRBV2, the J gene TRBJ2-1. The CDR3 extends over 14 amino acids. Germline V gene data show CDR1 as SNHLY and CDR2 as FYNNEI. Here the CDR3 reads CASSEAPGYNEQFF.

The V call is TRBV2, the J call TRBJ2-2; as DNA is missing, the TRBD1 call by TCRdb cannot be tested. CDR3 length equals 15 residues. Germline V gene lookup returns CDR1 SNHLY and CDR2 FYNNEI. This CDR3 is CASSDSRGLTGELFF.

The gene calls are TRBV21-1 and TRBJ2-7; TCRdb's assignment of TRBD1 cannot be checked, as there is no DNA. TRBV21-1 corresponds to a pseudogene. This CDR3 is built from 17 residues. The CDR3 loop is CASSKPPGAFSSYEQYF.

The chain is built from TRBV20-1 and TRBJ1-1. The germline V gene encodes CDR1 DFQATT and CDR2 SNEGSKA (reference sequence). The CDR3 spans 12 residues. CDR3 amino acids: CSVAHGDTEAFF.

The chain recombines TRBV29-1 with TRBJ2-2; TCRdb reports TRBD2, a call that lacks DNA to check it against. CDR3 size: 11 residues. Germline V gene data show CDR1 as SQVTM and CDR2 as ANQGSEA. CDR3 sequence: CSVEVGLASFF.

This chain links TRBV7-6 with TRBJ2-1; the D gene TCRdb calls, TRBD1, cannot be checked with no DNA. The CDR3 is 14 residues long. Germline V gene lookup returns CDR1 SGHVS and CDR2 FNYEAQ. The CDR3 loop is CASSLGDYYGEPFF.

The rearrangement links TRBV29-1 to TRBJ1-1. The CDR3 totals 15 residues. The germline CDR1 and CDR2 sequences are SQVTM and ANQGSEA. The CDR3 region is CSAKQSHARNTEAFF. The full variable domain, rest sourced from reference TRBV29-1 and TRBJ1-1, is SAVISQKPSRDICQRGTSLTIQCQVDSQVTMMFWYRQQPGQSLTLIATANQGSEATYESGFVIDKFPISRPNLTFSTLTVSNMSPEDSSIYLCSAKQSHARNTEAFFGQGTRLTVV.

The chain uses TRBV15 and TRBJ1-2. CDR1 is LNHNV, CDR2 YYDKDF, per germline (reference sequence). The CDR3 covers 12 residues. This chain's CDR3 is CATSRESGGYTF.

The V and J genes are TRBV20-1 and TRBJ1-2. The CDR3 covers 13 residues. Germline V gene sequence: CDR1 DFQATT, CDR2 SNEGSKA (reference sequence). CDR3: CSAREGVGYGYTF.

The gene calls are TRBV6-6 and TRBJ2-7. Germline V gene sequence: CDR1 MNHNY, CDR2 SVGAGI (reference sequence). This CDR3 has 13 amino acids. This chain's CDR3 is CASSSDDINEQYF.

The CDR3 loop is CATSTYPILRDTWSSYNSPLHF. This chain connects TRBV15 to TRBJ1-6; the D call from TCRdb, TRBD1, cannot be confirmed without DNA. Germline V gene sequence: CDR1 LNHNV, CDR2 YYDKDF (reference sequence). The CDR3 spans 22 residues.

This chain joins TRBV29-1 and TRBJ2-1; checking the TCRdb D call of TRBD1 is not possible without DNA. CDR3 length: 14 residues. The germline V gene has CDR1 SQVTM and CDR2 ANQGSEA. This chain's CDR3 is CSVVGQVIYNEQFF.

The chain links TRBV15 to TRBJ1-1. This CDR3 is 14 amino acids long. Per germline, CDR1 LNHNV and CDR2 YYDKDF (reference sequence). This CDR3 is CATSSVNLGSEAFF.

The chain carries TRBV4-3 and TRBJ2-7; the TRBD1 assignment by TCRdb is unverifiable without DNA. This CDR3 has 15 amino acids. CDR1 and CDR2 from the germline V gene are LGHNA and YSLEER. The CDR3 reads CASSQDAGGQLEQYF.

The chain carries TRBV28 and TRBJ1-5. The CDR3 length is 11 residues. The germline V gene has CDR1 MDHEN and CDR2 SYDVKM. CDR3 amino acids: CASSLNQPQHF.

The rearrangement uses TRBV20-1 and TRBJ2-3; the D call from TCRdb, TRBD2, cannot be confirmed without DNA. Germline CDR1 reads DFQATT; CDR2 reads SNEGSKA (reference sequence). CDR3 length: 14 amino acids. The CDR3 loop is CSAASGGSTDTQYF.

The chain recombines TRBV27 with TRBJ1-1. The germline CDR1 and CDR2 sequences are MNHEY and SMNVEV (reference sequence). The CDR3 is 13 residues long. CDR3 amino acids: CASSLQQNTEAFF.

V usage is TRBV13 and J usage is TRBJ2-7; there is no DNA to check the TCRdb D call of TRBD1. The CDR3 has 12 residues. CDR1 is PRHDT, CDR2 FYEKMQ, per germline (reference sequence). CDR3 sequence: CASSLGRGEQYF.

The rearrangement links TRBV4-2 to TRBJ1-5; the D call from TCRdb, TRBD1, cannot be confirmed without DNA. Germline loops: CDR1 LGHNA, CDR2 YNFKEQ. The CDR3 is 14 amino acids. The CDR3: CASSQKGGSQPQHF.

This clonotype shows up as medium-sized by frequency. The V and J genes are TRBV29-1 and TRBJ2-7. The CDR3 is 13 amino acids. The germline gives CDR1 SQVTM, CDR2 ANQGSEA. The chain's CDR3 is CSVRTGSSYEQYF.